This T cell receptor beta chain was identified during a study of cytomegalovirus exposure and HLA in healthy donors. Deletions cut 4 bases from V and 4 bases from J, with 14 bases between. The CDR3 runs 15 residues. Per the germline V gene, CDR1 is MDHEN and CDR2 is SYDVKM. Notes on this clone: The antigen remains undetermined.

Each donor's status was that of a healthy bone marrow donor. PCR primers comprised 60 Vbeta and 13 Jbeta primers. Assay: immunoSEQ multiplex PCR; the TCRdb copy retains only in-frame clones and omits some. The table lists about 160,000 clones, roughly 80% of them singletons. Regarding the study as a whole: Cytomegalovirus-associated TCR beta chains were listed, numbering 164.

The chain is built from TRBV28 and TRBJ1-5; tentative D call: TRBD1 (5 bases). This clonotype was sampled from a male donor in good health and CMV-seropositive. The sequencing input was PBMCs. CDR3 amino acids: CASSSHGGYNQPQHF. The CDR3 DNA reads TGTGCCAGCAGTTCTCACGGGGGATATAATCAGCCCCAGCATTTT.